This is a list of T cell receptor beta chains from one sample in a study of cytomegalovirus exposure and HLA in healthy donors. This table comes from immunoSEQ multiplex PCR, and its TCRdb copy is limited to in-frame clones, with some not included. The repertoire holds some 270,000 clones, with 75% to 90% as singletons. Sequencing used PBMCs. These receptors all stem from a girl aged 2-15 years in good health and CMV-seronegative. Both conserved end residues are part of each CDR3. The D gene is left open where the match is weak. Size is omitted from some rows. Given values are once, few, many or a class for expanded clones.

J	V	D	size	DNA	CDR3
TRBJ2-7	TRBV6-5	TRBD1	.	TGTGCCAGCAGTTTTGGGTTGCCAGGGGGCTCCTACGAGCAGTACTTC	CASSFGLPGGSYEQYF
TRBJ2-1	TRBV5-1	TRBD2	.	TGCGCCAGCAGCTTGAGGATCGGGGGGGCTTACAATGAGCAGTTCTTC	CASSLRIGGAYNEQFF
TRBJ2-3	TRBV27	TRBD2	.	TGTGCCAGCAGTGCCGGGACTAGCGGGGGAACAGATACGCAGTATTTT	CASSAGTSGGTDTQYF
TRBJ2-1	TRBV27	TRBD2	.	TGTGCCAGCAGTATACGCGGGGGGGCCAACTACAATGAGCAGTTCTTC	CASSIRGGANYNEQFF
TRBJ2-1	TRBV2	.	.	TGTGCCAGCAGTACTAACGGGGAGAGCTCCTACAATGAGCAGTTCTTC	CASSTNGESSYNEQFF
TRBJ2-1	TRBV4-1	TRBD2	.	TGCGCCAGCAGCCAAAATCCGACTAGCAACAATGAGCAGTTCTTC	CASSQNPTSNNEQFF
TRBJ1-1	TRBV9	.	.	TGTGCCAGCAGCGCTAAGAGGGCCGGGACAGAAGCTTTCTTT	CASSAKRAGTEAFF
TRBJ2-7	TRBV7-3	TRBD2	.	TGTGCCAGCAGCTCCGGACTAGCGGGGGACTACGAGCAGTACTTC	CASSSGLAGDYEQYF
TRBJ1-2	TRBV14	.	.	TGTGCCAGCAGCCAGAAGGGAGGGCCGCCTAACTATGGCTACACCTTC	CASSQKGGPPNYGYTF
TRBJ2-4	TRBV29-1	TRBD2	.	TGCAGCGTTGAAGATCCACAGCGGCGCGGGAGAGGGTACATTCAGTACTTC	CSVEDPQRRGRGYIQYF
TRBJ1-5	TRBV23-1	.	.	TGCGCCAGCAGTCACCCGGACCTCTGGGGGGGCAATCAGCCCCAGCATTTT	CASSHPDLWGGNQPQHF
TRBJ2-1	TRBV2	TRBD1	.	TGTGCCAGCAAAGCCGGGACAGCCTTCTACAATGAGCAGTTCTTC	CASKAGTAFYNEQFF
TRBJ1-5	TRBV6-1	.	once	TGTGCCAGCAAGAGGACGGGGGGCAATCAGCCCCAGCATTTT	CASKRTGGNQPQHF
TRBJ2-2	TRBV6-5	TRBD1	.	TGTGCCAGCAGAGCCGGGACAGGGGAAACCGGGGAGCTGTTTTTT	CASRAGTGETGELFF
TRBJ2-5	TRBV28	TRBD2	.	TGTGCCAGCAGTTATAGCGGGAGGGAGCGGGGGGCCCAGTACTTC	CASSYSGRERGAQYF
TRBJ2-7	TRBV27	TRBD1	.	TGTGCCAGCTCCTGGGACAGGCAACTCGGGCAGTACTTC	CASSWDRQLGQYF
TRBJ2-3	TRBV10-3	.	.	TGTGCCATCAGTGAGTCGTTAGGCACAGATACGCAGTATTTT	CAISESLGTDTQYF
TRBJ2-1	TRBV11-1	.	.	TGTGCCAGCAGCACCTTCCTTCAGGGGAGCTCCTACAATGAGCAGTTCTTC	CASSTFLQGSSYNEQFF
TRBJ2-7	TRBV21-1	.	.	TGTGCCAGGTGGCGGGGTCACATACGCTACGAGCAGTACTTC	CARWRGHIRYEQYF
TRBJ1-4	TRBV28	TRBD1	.	TGTGCCAGCAGTCCCCTTACAGGGGAGGAAGAAAAACTGTTTTTT	CASSPLTGEEEKLFF
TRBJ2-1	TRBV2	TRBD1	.	TGTGCCAGCAAGAGGGCGGACAGGGGACTTTACAATGAGCAGTTCTTC	CASKRADRGLYNEQFF
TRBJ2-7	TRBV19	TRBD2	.	TGTGCCAGTAGTCAGGGACTAGCGGGGGCCTACGAGCAGTACTTC	CASSQGLAGAYEQYF
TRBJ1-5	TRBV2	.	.	TGTGCCAGCAGTGAACCGGGAGATTATAGCAATCAGCCCCAGCATTTT	CASSEPGDYSNQPQHF
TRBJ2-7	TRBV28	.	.	TGTGCCAGCAGTTTTTTTGGCCCGGGGGTGAACTACGAGCAGTACTTC	CASSFFGPGVNYEQYF
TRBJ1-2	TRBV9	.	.	TGTGCCAGCAGCGTTGGAGGCAAAAATAACTATGGCTACACCTTC	CASSVGGKNNYGYTF
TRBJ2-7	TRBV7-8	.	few	TGTGCCAGCAGCTCGGCTCCCGGGAGCTCCTACGAGCAGTACTTC	CASSSAPGSSYEQYF
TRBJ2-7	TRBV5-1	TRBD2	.	TGCGCCAGCAGCCGCGCTAGCGGGGGCTCCTACGAGCAGTACTTC	CASSRASGGSYEQYF
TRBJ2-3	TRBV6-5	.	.	TGTGCCAGCAGTTGCGCACCGCTGCGGAACACAGATACGCAGTATTTT	CASSCAPLRNTDTQYF
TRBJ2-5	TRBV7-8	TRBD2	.	TGTGCCAGCAGCAGCGGGACTAGTGCAGGGGAGGCCCAGTACTTC	CASSSGTSAGEAQYF
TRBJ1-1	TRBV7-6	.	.	TGTGCCAGCAGCTTATCTCACGCGTGGCAGGGTCAACTCTTGAACACTGAAGCTTTCTTT	CASSLSHAWQGQLLNTEAFF
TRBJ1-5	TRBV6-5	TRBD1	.	TGTGCCAGCACTATGGGACAGGGAGATACTCAGCCCCAGCATTTT	CASTMGQGDTQPQHF
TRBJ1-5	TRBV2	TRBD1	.	TGTGCCAGCCGGGACAGGGGCATCAATCAGCCCCAGCATTTT	CASRDRGINQPQHF
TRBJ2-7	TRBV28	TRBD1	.	TGTGCCAGCCGCACCTACCTGGGACAGGGACTGGGGGAGCAGTACTTC	CASRTYLGQGLGEQYF
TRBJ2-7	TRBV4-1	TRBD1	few	TGCGCCAGCAGCCAGACGACAGGGATGAACTACGAGCAGTACTTC	CASSQTTGMNYEQYF
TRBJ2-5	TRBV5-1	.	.	TGCGCCAGCAGCCCCCTGGACTATGCCGAGACCCAGTACTTC	CASSPLDYAETQYF
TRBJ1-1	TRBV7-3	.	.	TGTGCCAGCAGCTCCGATGGAGGGTGGGACACTGAAGCTTTCTTT	CASSSDGGWDTEAFF
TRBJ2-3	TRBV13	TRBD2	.	TGTGCCAGCAGTCAATCGGCCGGGAGGCGACGCGGCACAGATACGCAGTATTTT	CASSQSAGRRRGTDTQYF
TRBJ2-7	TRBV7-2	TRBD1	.	TGTGCCAGCAGGGGACAGGGGGCGTCGGTCGAGCAGTACTTC	CASRGQGASVEQYF
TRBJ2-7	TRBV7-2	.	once	TGTGCCAGCAGCAGCCCCCTTGGTGGGGCTCGCGTATACGAGCAGTACTTC	CASSSPLGGARVYEQYF
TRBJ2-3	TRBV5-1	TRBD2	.	TGCGCCAGCAGCTTGACTCCGGGACTAGCGGGAGTACAAACAGATACGCAGTATTTT	CASSLTPGLAGVQTDTQYF
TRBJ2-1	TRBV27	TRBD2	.	TGTGCCAGCAGTCCTCCCCGGGTTGCGGGAGGGCCTCGTGAGCAGTTCTTC	CASSPPRVAGGPREQFF
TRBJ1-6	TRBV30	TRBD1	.	TGTGCCTGGAGGACCGGGACAGAGTATTCACCCCTCCACTTT	CAWRTGTEYSPLHF
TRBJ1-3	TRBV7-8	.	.	TGTGCCAGCAGCCGTGAGCGGAGCTCTGGAAACACCATATATTTT	CASSRERSSGNTIYF
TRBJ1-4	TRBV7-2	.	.	TGTGCCAGCAGCTTGACACAGGATGAAAAACTGTTTTTT	CASSLTQDEKLFF
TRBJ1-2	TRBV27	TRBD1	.	TGTGCCAGCAGTTTAACTTCGCAGTGGGGACAGGGGGTTCATGGCTACACCTTC	CASSLTSQWGQGVHGYTF
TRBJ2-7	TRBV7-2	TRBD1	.	TGTGCCAGCAGCCTAGTAGGGACAGGGGCCGGCTACGAGCAGTACTTC	CASSLVGTGAGYEQYF
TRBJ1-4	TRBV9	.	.	TGTGCCAGCGGCCGCGGGGACACTAATGAAAAACTGTTTTTT	CASGRGDTNEKLFF
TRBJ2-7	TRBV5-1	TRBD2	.	TGCGCCAGCAGCCAGGGCGGGGGGGGCACCTACGAGCAGTACTTC	CASSQGGGGTYEQYF
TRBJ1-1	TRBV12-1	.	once	TGTGCCAGCAGCTCTCAGGTCATGAACACTGAAGCTTTCTTT	CASSSQVMNTEAFF
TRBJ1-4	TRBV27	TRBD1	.	TGTGCCAGCAGTCCAGCCGACAGGGCGCCGTATAATGAAAAACTGTTTTTT	CASSPADRAPYNEKLFF
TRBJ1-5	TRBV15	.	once	TGTGCCACCAGCAGAGTTCGGGTCTTTAATCAGCCCCAGCATTTT	CATSRVRVFNQPQHF
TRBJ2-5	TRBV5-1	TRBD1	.	TGCGCCAGCAGCCACGGACAGGGTTGGGGCTGGGGCAAAGAGACCCAGTACTTC	CASSHGQGWGWGKETQYF
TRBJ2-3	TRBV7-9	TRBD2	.	TGTGCCAGCAGCTTAGTGGTGGCTAGCGGCAATACGCAGTATTTT	CASSLVVASGNTQYF